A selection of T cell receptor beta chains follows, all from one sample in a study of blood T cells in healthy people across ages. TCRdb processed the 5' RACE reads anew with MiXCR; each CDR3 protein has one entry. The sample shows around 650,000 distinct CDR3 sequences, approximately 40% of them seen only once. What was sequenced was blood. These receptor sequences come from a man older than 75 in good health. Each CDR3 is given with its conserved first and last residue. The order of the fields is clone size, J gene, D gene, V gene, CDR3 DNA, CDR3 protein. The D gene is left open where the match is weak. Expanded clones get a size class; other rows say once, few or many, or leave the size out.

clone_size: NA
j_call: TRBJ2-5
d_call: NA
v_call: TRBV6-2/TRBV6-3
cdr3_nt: TGTGCCAGCAACCCTCGGCCCGGGATCGAGACCCAGTACTTC
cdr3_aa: CASNPRPGIETQYF

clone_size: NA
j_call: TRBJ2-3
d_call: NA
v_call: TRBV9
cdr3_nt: TGTGCCAGCAGCGTAGCTCGGACAGATACGCAGTATTTT
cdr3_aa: CASSVARTDTQYF

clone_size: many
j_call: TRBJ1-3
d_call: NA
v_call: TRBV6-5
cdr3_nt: TGTGCCAGCAGCGATTCGGTGGCGGACACCATATATTTT
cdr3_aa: CASSDSVADTIYF

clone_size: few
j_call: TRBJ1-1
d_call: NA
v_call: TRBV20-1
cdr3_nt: TGCAGTGCTAGAGACCGACAGCGCATGAACACTGAAGCTTTCTTT
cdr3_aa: CSARDRQRMNTEAFF

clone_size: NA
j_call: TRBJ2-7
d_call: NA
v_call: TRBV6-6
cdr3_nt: TGTGCCAGCAGCCGGGGTGGCAGGGGCAGGGACTACGAGCAGTACTTC
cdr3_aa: CASSRGGRGRDYEQYF

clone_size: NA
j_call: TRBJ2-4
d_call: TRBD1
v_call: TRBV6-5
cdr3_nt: TGTGCCAGCAGTTCAGCCGGGACAGCAGGAAAAAACATTCAGTACTTC
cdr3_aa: CASSSAGTAGKNIQYF

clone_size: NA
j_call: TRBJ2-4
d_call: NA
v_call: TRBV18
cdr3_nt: TGTGCCAGCTCACCACAGGGGACCCAAAACATTCAGTACTTC
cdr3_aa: CASSPQGTQNIQYF

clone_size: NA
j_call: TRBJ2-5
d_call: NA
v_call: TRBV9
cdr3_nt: TGTGCCAGCAGCGTAGATGGCGAGAAGGCGGAGACCCAGTACTTC
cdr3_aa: CASSVDGEKAETQYF

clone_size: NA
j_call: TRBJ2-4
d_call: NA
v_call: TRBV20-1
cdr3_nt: TGCAGTGCTGCGGAGGGGGGAAACATTCAGTACTTC
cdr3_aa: CSAAEGGNIQYF

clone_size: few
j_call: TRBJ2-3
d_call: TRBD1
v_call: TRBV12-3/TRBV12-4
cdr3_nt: TGTGCCAGCACCCTGGACAGGAAAAGCACAGATACGCAGTATTTT
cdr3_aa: CASTLDRKSTDTQYF